This T cell receptor beta chain was identified in a study of CD8+ T cells in alopecia areata. Study-level background: People stayed on tofacitinib for 6 to 18 months, then stopped the drug for 6 months.

V lost 3 bases, J lost 2 bases, and 6 bases stayed unmatched. The CDR3 consists of 17 residues. Germline V gene sequence: CDR1 SGHRS, CDR2 YFSETQ. Treatment described: oral pan-JAK inhibitor, 5-10 mg twice daily. Collected material from alopecia areata patients comprised lesional scalp punch biopsies and peripheral blood. Findings and limits, study-wide: Scalp sequencing captures resident alphabeta T cells of normal skin too. With just one nonresponder, it is still uncertain whether baseline CD8+ expansion relates to response.

Points on this clone: Antigen: not known.

Following extraction, RNA underwent reverse transcription to cDNA, which served as the sequencing template. Assay: immunoSEQ multiplex PCR; the TCRdb copy retains only in-frame clones and omits some. The table shows over 150,000 clones, with 60% occurring only once. The chain links TRBV5-1 to TRBJ2-6; 9 nucleotides align to TRBD1. Here the sequenced sample was CD4+ T cells sorted from blood, taken at week 24, from a patient treated with tofacitinib. The TCR originated in a human donor with alopecia areata. For the CDR3, the DNA is TGCGCCAGCAGCTCGTCCCGGGACAGGGCTGGGGCCAACGTCCTGACTTTC. Its protein product is CASSSSRDRAGANVLTF.